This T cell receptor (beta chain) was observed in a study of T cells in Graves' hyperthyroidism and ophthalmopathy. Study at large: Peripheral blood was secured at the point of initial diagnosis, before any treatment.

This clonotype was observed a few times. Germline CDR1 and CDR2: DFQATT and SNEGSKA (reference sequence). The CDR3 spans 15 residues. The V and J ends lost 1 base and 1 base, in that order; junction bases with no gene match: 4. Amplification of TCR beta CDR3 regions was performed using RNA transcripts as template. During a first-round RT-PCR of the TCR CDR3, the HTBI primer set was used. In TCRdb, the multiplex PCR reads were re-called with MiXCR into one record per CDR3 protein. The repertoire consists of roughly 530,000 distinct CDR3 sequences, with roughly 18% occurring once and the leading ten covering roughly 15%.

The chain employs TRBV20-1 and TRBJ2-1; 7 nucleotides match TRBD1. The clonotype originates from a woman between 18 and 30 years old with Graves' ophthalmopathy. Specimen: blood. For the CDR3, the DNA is TGCAGTGCTAGAGGGGGCAGGGGGTCCTACAATGAGCAGTTCTTC. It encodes CSARGGRGSYNEQFF.